The 17 T cell receptor beta chains listed next were all sequenced from one sample in a study of cytomegalovirus exposure and HLA in healthy donors. This PCR relied on a set of 60 Vbeta primers and 13 Jbeta primers. Libraries were prepared by immunoSEQ multiplex PCR; TCRdb keeps only in-frame clonotypes and omits some of them. Here the sample spans some 130,000 clones, around 80% being singletons. The sequencing sample was made of PBMCs. These receptors came from a man aged 35 to 55 in good health and CMV-seropositive.

This clone has only a few counts. V and J are TRBV5-1 and TRBJ2-1, with 10 bases identical to TRBD2. CDR3 length: 14 amino acids. The trim removed 7 bases at V and 0 bases at J, leaving 1 base unmatched. Germline V gene data show CDR1 as SGHRS and CDR2 as YFSETQ. The CDR3 is CASSSGSSYNEQFF. The CDR3 DNA reads as TGCGCCAGCTCTAGCGGGAGCTCCTACAATGAGCAGTTCTTC.

In DNA form, the CDR3 reads TGTGCCAGCAGCGTAGCTGGGGGGGCGCTTAACTATGGCTACACCTTC. This sequence encodes CASSVAGGALNYGYTF. This chain joins TRBV9 and TRBJ1-2, with TRBD1 as a possible D gene (6 bases). This CDR3 has 16 residues. With 0 bases removed from V and 1 base from J, the gap between germline ends came to 13 bases. Looked up from germline, CDR1 is SGDLS and CDR2 is YYNGEE. The whole variable domain, remainder taken from reference TRBV9 and TRBJ1-2, is DSGVTQTPKHLITATGQRVTLRCSPRSGDLSVYWYQQSLDQGLQFLIQYYNGEERAKGNILERFSAQQFPDLHSELNLSSLELGDSALYFCASSVAGGALNYGYTFGSGTRLTVV.

This clone has only one observation. The V call is TRBV9, the J call TRBJ2-1; D call uncertain. V shed 4 bases and J shed 0 bases, with 14 bases lying between them. CDR1 and CDR2 from the germline V gene are SGDLS and YYNGEE. The CDR3 loop spans 16 amino acids. Here the CDR3 DNA reads TGTGCCAGCAGCCCGAGGCGTTTGTCCTCCTACAATGAGCAGTTCTTC. Translating gives CASSPRRLSSYNEQFF.

The CDR3 region is CASSKREMEGPQHF. CDR3 in DNA: TGTGCCAGCTCCAAGCGTGAGATGGAGGGGCCCCAGCATTTT. This chain links TRBV18 with TRBJ1-5; D uncertain. This CDR3 has 14 residues. Deletions cut 6 bases from V and 9 bases from J, with 18 bases between. The germline gives CDR1 KGHSH, CDR2 LQKENI. The variable domain in full, with the rest retrieved from reference TRBV18 and TRBJ1-5, is NAGVMQNPRHLVRRRGQEARLRCSPMKGHSHVYWYRQLPEEGLKFMVYLQKENIIDESGMPKERFSAEFPKEGPSILRIQQVVRGDSAAYFCASSKREMEGPQHFGDGTRLSIL.

The J gene is TRBJ1-1, the V gene TRBV27; D is unclear. This CDR3 region has 13 residues. Germline CDR1 and CDR2: MNHEY and SMNVEV (reference sequence). The V end lost 3 bases, the J end lost 1 base, and 6 bases lay between the germline ends. This CDR3 reads CASSFSRNTEAFF. CDR3 coding DNA: TGTGCCAGCAGTTTCTCCCGGAACACTGAAGCTTTCTTT.

This clone was recorded a few times. The chain couples TRBV6-1 to TRBJ2-7; 9 bases map to TRBD2. The CDR3 has 13 amino acids. With 7 bases clipped from V and 2 bases from J, the junction kept 3 bases outside the gene matches. Germline V gene data show CDR1 as MNHNS and CDR2 as SASEGT. The CDR3 loop reads CASIAGVTYEQYF. CDR3 bases: TGTGCCAGCATAGCGGGAGTCACCTACGAGCAGTACTTC.

The CDR3 spells CASRRGQAYEQYF. CDR3 in DNA: TGTGCCAGCAGGAGGGGACAGGCCTACGAGCAGTACTTC. The gene calls are TRBV6-5 and TRBJ2-7, with TRBD1 matching 8 bases. The V and J ends lost 6 bases and 2 bases, in that order; junction bases with no gene match: 3. The CDR3 length is 13 residues. Looked up from germline, CDR1 is MNHEY and CDR2 is SVGAGI.

The chain employs TRBV5-5 and TRBJ1-1; no definite D call. The germline CDR1 and CDR2 sequences are SGHKS and YYEKEE (reference sequence). Trimming shortened V by 7 bases and J by 6 bases, and 13 bases separated the two germline ends. The CDR3 totals 12 residues. This CDR3 reads CASGTARSEAFF. CDR3 in DNA: TGTGCCAGCGGCACTGCCAGGTCTGAAGCTTTCTTT.

The chain employs TRBV14 and TRBJ1-1; D may be TRBD1 (5 bases). The CDR3 spans 15 residues. Deletions cut 0 bases from V and 6 bases from J, with 14 bases between. Per the germline V gene, CDR1 is SGHDN and CDR2 is FVKESK. The CDR3 DNA reads TGTGCCAGCAGCCAAGATCTGGCAGGCAGGGCTGAAGCTTTCTTT. Residues: CASSQDLAGRAEAFF. The whole variable domain, filled in from reference TRBV14 and TRBJ1-1, reads EAGVTQFPSHSVIEKGQTVTLRCDPISGHDNLYWYRRVMGKEIKFLLHFVKESKQDESGMPNNRFLAERTGGTYSTLKVQPAELEDSGVYFCASSQDLAGRAEAFFGQGTRLTVV.

J is TRBJ1-1 and V is TRBV9, with a tentative D call TRBD1 (5 bases). CDR1 is SGDLS and CDR2 is YYNGEE in the germline V gene. Trimming removed 4 bases at V and 6 bases at J, with 16 bases between. This CDR3 comprises 14 residues. CDR3 residues: CASSIRGDDAEAFF. As DNA, the CDR3 is TGTGCCAGCAGCATAAGGGGTGATGACGCTGAAGCTTTCTTT.

This sequence joins TRBV10-2 and TRBJ2-7; 9 nucleotides match TRBD2. Trimming at V came to 6 bases and at J to 2 bases, leaving 8 bases not matched to a gene. There are 15 residues in the CDR3. CDR1 and CDR2 (germline): WSHSY, SAAADI. CDR3 protein: CASRVTSGYTYEQYF. CDR3 nucleotide sequence: TGCGCCAGCAGGGTGACTAGCGGCTATACCTACGAGCAGTACTTC.

The chain employs TRBV13 and TRBJ1-2, with 8 bases matching TRBD1. The CDR3 covers 16 residues. Trimming at V came to 5 bases and at J to 6 bases, leaving 14 bases not matched to a gene. Germline V CDR1 and CDR2: PRHDT, FYEKMQ (reference sequence). The CDR3 sequence: CASSPIMDRVVDGYTF. For the CDR3, the DNA is TGTGCCAGCAGCCCGATTATGGACAGGGTAGTCGATGGCTACACCTTC.

This chain joins TRBV12-5 and TRBJ2-7, with D perhaps matching TRBD2 (6 bases). The ends were cut back, 0 bases at V and 3 bases at J, with 12 bases in the middle. The length of the CDR3 is 15 residues. The germline V gene has CDR1 LGHNT and CDR2 FRNRAP. The CDR3 protein is CASGLVSGRFYEQYF. As DNA, the CDR3 is TGTGCTAGTGGTTTGGTATCTGGGAGGTTCTACGAGCAGTACTTC.

This clone was found once. The chain links TRBV28 to TRBJ2-7; weak D call: TRBD2 (5 bases). This CDR3 has 13 residues. Per the germline V gene, CDR1 is MDHEN and CDR2 is SYDVKM. V lost 6 bases, J lost 4 bases, and 13 bases lay in between. In DNA form, the CDR3 reads TGTGCCAGCAGGGTTGAGGGAACTTACGAGCAGTACTTC. Translation: CASRVEGTYEQYF.

The V gene is TRBV6-4, the J gene TRBJ2-2; no reliable D call. The ends were cut back, 2 bases at V and 2 bases at J, with 12 bases in the middle. Germline V lookup: CDR1 MRHNA, CDR2 SNTAGT. The CDR3 sequence is 16 residues long. The CDR3 bases are TGTGCCAGCAGTGACACCCCCACAAGAAACACCGGGGAGCTGTTTTTT. Its protein product is CASSDTPTRNTGELFF.

The rearrangement joins TRBV4-2 to TRBJ2-2; 11 positions match TRBD2. Germline V CDR1 and CDR2: LGHNA, YNFKEQ. Losses at the gene ends were 5 bases for V and 4 bases for J; bases not matched to a gene: 9. This CDR3 spans 17 amino acids. Here the CDR3 DNA reads TGTGCCAGCAGCTCACCCCCCGGGACTAGCGGCACCGGGGAGCTGTTTTTT. This translates into CASSSPPGTSGTGELFF.

The sample holds one count of this clone. This chain connects TRBV9 to TRBJ1-1; tentative D call: TRBD1 (5 bases). Germline CDR1 and CDR2: SGDLS and YYNGEE. V was shortened by 4 bases and J by 0 bases, with 19 bases between the two germline ends. The CDR3 totals 17 residues. The CDR3 is CASSTPTGGKMNTEAFF. In nucleotides, the CDR3 is TGTGCCAGCAGCACTCCAACGGGGGGTAAAATGAACACTGAAGCTTTCTTT.